This T cell receptor (beta chain) derives from a study of T-cell memory formation after mild COVID-19. Regarding the study as a whole: Clones shrinking between day 15 and 85 showed a balanced CD4/CD8 split, and those that grew later tilted toward CD4+. The authors left the SARS-CoV-2 specificity of second-wave clones peaking on day 37 unconfirmed. CD4+ contracting clones lay mainly in CM and EM, CD8+ ones in EMRA.

MiXCR, run by TCRdb on the 5' RACE reads, gives a single entry per CDR3 protein. The sample lists 450,000 or so distinct CDR3 sequences, 20% occurring once. Details on this clonotype: Its antigen is not known.

The V end was cut by 1 base, the J end by 4 bases, with 11 bases between. Germline lookup yields CDR1 SEHNR and CDR2 FQNEAQ (reference sequence). This CDR3 is 14 amino acids long. V and J are TRBV7-9 and TRBJ2-7; D ambiguous. Sequencing input: PBMCs or a T cell subset sorted from them (not recorded which). This receptor was obtained from an adult woman who had mild COVID-19 (a few samples of this study predate the infection). Cell type and time point are not known. CDR3 DNA: TGTGCCAGCAGCTTAGTCGGCCTGGTATACGAGCAGTACTTC. This encodes CASSLVGLVYEQYF.